Presented here are 5 T cell receptor beta chains from one specimen sequenced in a study of T cells in Graves' hyperthyroidism and ophthalmopathy. Amplified regions were TCR beta CDR3 sequences from RNA transcripts. The HTBI primer set drove a first-round RT-PCR of the TCR CDR3. TCRdb reprocessed the multiplex PCR reads via MiXCR and lists one record per CDR3 protein. This sample has approximately 200,000 distinct CDR3 sequences; approximately 16% occur once, and the top ten carry just under 45%. The sequenced sample consisted of blood. Receptors originate from a man between 40 and 49 years old with Graves' hyperthyroidism.

The table lists this clonotype with a few counts. The genes are TRBV27 and TRBJ2-5; 7 bases fit TRBD2. Germline CDR1 MNHEY, CDR2 SMNVEV (reference sequence). After removal of 4 bases from V and 4 bases from J, the junction contained 6 bases not matched to a gene. The length of the CDR3 is 14 residues. CDR3 DNA: TGTGCCAGCAGTTCAGGACTAGAACGAGAGACCCAGTACTTC. This codes for CASSSGLERETQYF.

A few counts support this clonotype. The chain joins TRBV12-3 or TRBV12-4 to TRBJ2-5; maybe TRBD1 (6 bases). The CDR3 is 15 residues long. The germline V and J ends were trimmed by 6 bases and 5 bases, with 19 bases remaining between them. The CDR3: CASRPQGYPKETQYF. DNA of the CDR3: TGTGCCAGCAGACCTCAGGGGTATCCTAAGGAGACCCAGTACTTC.

This clonotype was found many times. V gene TRBV5-1 combines with J gene TRBJ2-3, with D maybe TRBD2 (5 bases). Per germline, CDR1 SGHRS and CDR2 YFSETQ. The V gene lost 4 bases and the J gene lost 2 bases, with 8 bases spanning the gap. The CDR3 loop spans 13 amino acids. The CDR3 DNA reads as TGCGCCAGCAGCCCGAGGGCCACAGATACGCAGTATTTT. Protein: CASSPRATDTQYF. Based on the CDR3 plus reference TRBV5-1 and TRBJ2-3, the full variable domain is KAGVTQTPRYLIKTRGQQVTLSCSPISGHRSVSWYQQTPGQGLQFLFEYFSETQRNKGNFPGRFSGRQFSNSRSEMNVSTLELGDSALYLCASSPRATDTQYFGPGTRLTVL.

There are many counts of this clonotype. The chain is built from TRBV11-2 and TRBJ2-7; possible D gene TRBD1, 6 bases. Trimming left V 0 bases short and J 2 bases short, with 11 bases between. From germline, CDR1 is SGHAT and CDR2 FQNNGV. CDR3 length: 15 amino acids. The CDR3 sequence is CASSLDRGLPYEQYF. CDR3 nucleotide sequence: TGTGCCAGCAGCTTAGACAGGGGTCTTCCCTACGAGCAGTACTTC.

This clonotype was picked up many times. The genes are TRBV6-5 and TRBJ1-1; D is unresolved. Trimming took off 2 bases at V and 3 bases at J, with 7 bases between the two ends. The CDR3 covers 13 residues. Germline CDR1 MNHEY, CDR2 SVGAGI. CDR3 nucleotides: TGTGCCAGCAGTTACGAGAAGTACACTGAAGCTTTCTTT. This encodes CASSYEKYTEAFF.